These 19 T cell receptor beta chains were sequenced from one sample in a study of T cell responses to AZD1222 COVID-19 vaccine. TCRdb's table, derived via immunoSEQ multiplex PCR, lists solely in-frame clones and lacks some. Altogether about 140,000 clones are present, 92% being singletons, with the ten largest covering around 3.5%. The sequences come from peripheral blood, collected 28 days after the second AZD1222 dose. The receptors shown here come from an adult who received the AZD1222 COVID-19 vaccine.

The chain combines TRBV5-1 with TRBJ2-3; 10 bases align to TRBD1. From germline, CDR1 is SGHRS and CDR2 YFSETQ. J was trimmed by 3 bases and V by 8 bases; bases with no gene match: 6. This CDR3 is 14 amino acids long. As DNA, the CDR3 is TGCGCCAGTAGGCAGGGACAGGGGACAGATACGCAGTATTTT. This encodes CASRQGQGTDTQYF.

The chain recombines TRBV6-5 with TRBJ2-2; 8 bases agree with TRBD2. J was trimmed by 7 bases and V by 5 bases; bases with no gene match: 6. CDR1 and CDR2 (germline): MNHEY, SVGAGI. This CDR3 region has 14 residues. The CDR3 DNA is TGTGCCAGCAGTCCCGGGACTAGAGGCGGGGAGCTGTTTTTT. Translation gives CASSPGTRGGELFF.

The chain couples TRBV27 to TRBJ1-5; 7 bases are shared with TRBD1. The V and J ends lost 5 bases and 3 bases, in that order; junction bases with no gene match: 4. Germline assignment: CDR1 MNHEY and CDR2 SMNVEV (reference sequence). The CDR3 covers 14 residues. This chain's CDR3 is CASSPGTDNQPQHF. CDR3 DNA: TGTGCCAGCAGTCCAGGGACAGACAATCAGCCCCAGCATTTT.

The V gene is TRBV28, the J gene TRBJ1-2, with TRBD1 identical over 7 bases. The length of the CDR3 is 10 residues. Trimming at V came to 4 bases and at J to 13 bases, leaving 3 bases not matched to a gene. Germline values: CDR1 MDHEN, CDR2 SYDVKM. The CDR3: CASSYDRATF. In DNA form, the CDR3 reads TGTGCCAGCAGTTACGACAGGGCCACCTTC.

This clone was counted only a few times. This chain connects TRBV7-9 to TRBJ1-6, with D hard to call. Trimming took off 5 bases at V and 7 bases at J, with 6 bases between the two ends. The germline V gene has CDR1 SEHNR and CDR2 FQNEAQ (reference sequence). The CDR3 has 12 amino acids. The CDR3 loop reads CASSLGNSPLHF. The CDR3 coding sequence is TGTGCCAGCAGCCTTGGGAATTCACCCCTCCACTTT.

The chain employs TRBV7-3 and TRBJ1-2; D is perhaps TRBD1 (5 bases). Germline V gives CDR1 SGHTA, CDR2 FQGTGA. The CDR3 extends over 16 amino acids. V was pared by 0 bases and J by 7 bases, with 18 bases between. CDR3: CASSLTVQGGIGGYTF. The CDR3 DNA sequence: TGTGCCAGCAGCTTAACGGTTCAGGGAGGAATAGGTGGCTACACCTTC.

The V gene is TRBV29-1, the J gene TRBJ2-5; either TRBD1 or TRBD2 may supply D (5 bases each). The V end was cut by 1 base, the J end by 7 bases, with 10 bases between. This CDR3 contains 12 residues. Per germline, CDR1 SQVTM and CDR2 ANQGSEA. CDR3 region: CSVEGGRGTQYF. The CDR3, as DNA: TGCAGCGTTGAAGGGGGACGAGGGACCCAGTACTTC.

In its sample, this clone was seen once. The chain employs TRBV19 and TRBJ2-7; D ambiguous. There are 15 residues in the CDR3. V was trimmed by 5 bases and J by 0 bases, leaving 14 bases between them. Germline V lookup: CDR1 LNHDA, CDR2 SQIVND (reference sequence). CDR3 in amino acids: CASSLQTGSSYEQYF. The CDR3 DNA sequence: TGTGCCAGTAGTCTCCAAACTGGCAGCTCCTACGAGCAGTACTTC. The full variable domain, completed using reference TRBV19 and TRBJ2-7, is DGGITQSPKYLFRKEGQNVTLSCEQNLNHDAMYWYRQDPGQGLRLIYYSQIVNDFQKGDIAEGYSVSREKKESFPLTVTSAQKNPTAFYLCASSLQTGSSYEQYFGPGTRLTVT.

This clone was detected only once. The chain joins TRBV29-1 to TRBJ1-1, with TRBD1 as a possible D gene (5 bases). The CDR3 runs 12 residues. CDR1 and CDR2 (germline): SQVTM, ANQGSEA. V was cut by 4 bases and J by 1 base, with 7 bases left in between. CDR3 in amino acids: CSVGRENTEAFF. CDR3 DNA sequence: TGCAGCGTTGGCAGGGAGAACACTGAAGCTTTCTTT.

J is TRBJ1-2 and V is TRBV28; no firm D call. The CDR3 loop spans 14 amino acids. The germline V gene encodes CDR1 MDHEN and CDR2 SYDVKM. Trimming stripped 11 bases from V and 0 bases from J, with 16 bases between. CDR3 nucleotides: TGTGCCTCCCCCGACGAGGGCCCTAACTATGGCTACACCTTC. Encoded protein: CASPDEGPNYGYTF.

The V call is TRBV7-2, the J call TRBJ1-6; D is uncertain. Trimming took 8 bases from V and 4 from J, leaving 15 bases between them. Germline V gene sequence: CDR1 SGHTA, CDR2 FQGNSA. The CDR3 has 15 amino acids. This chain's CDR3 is CASGTRQPYNSPLHF. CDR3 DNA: TGTGCCAGCGGCACCCGGCAACCTTATAATTCACCCCTCCACTTT. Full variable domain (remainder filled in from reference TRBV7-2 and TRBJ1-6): GAGVSQSPSNKVTEKGKDVELRCDPISGHTALYWYRQSLGQGLEFLIYFQGNSAPDKSGLPSDRFSAERTGGSVSTLTIQRTQQEDSAVYLCASGTRQPYNSPLHFGNGTRLTVT.

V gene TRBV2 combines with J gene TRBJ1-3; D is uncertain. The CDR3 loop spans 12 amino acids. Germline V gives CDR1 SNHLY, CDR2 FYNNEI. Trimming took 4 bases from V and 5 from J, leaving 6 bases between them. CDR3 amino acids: CASSVGRNTIYF. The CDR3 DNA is TGTGCCAGCAGTGTAGGCAGAAACACCATATATTTT.

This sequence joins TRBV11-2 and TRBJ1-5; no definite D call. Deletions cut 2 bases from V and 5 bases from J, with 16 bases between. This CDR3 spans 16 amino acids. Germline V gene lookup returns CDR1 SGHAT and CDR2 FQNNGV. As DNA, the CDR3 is TGTGCCAGCAGCTTATCTACGGGCGGCCGGCATCAGCCCCAGCATTTT. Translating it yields CASSLSTGGRHQPQHF.

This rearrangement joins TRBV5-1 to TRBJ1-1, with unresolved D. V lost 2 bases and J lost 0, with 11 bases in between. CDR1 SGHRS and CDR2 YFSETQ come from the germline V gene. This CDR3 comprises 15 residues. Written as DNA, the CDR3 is TGCGCCAGCAGCTTACAAACTAGCATGAACACTGAAGCTTTCTTT. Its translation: CASSLQTSMNTEAFF.

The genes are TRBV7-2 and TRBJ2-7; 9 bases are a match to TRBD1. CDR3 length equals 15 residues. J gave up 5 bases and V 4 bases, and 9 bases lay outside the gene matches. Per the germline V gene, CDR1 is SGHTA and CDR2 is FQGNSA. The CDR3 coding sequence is TGTGCCAGCAGCTCCGAGGACAGGGGAGGCCACGAGCAGTACTTC. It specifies CASSSEDRGGHEQYF.

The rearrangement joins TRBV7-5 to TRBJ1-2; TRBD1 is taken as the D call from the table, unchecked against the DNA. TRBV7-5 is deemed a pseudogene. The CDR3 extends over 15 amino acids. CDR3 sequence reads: CARSFSTTGYWGYTF. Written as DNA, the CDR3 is TGTGCCAGAAGCTTTTCGACGACAGGTTATTGGGGCTACACCTTC.

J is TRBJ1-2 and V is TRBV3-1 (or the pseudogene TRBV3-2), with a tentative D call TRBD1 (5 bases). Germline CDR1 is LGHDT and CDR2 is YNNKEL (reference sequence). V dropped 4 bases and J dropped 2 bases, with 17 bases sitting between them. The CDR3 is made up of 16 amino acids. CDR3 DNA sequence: TGTGCCAGCAGCCCGGCCCAACAGAAGGGGAACTATGGCTACACCTTC. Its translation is CASSPAQQKGNYGYTF.

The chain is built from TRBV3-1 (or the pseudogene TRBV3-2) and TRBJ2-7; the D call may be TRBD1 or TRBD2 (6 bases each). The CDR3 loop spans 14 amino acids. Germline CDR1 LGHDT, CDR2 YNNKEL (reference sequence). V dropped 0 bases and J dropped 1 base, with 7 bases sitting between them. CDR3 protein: CASSQEGGSYEQYF. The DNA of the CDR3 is TGTGCCAGCAGCCAAGAAGGGGGGTCCTACGAGCAGTACTTC.

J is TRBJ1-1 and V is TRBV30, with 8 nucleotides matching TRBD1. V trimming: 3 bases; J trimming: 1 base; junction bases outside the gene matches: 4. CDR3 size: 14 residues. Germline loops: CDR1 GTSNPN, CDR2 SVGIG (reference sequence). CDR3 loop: CAWSRDRGNTEAFF. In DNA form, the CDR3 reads TGTGCCTGGAGCCGAGACAGGGGGAACACTGAAGCTTTCTTT.